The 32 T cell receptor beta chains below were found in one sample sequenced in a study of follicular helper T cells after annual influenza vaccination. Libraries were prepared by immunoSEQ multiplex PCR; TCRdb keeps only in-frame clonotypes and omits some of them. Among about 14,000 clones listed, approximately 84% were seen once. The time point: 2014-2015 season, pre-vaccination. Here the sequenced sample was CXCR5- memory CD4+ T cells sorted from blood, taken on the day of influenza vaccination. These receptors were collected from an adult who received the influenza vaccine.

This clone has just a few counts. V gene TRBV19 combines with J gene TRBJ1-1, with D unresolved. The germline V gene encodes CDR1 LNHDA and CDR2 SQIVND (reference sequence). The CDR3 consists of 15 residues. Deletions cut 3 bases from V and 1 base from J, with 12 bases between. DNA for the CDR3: TGTGCCAGTAGTATCCAGTCGAGGGCGAACACTGAAGCTTTCTTT. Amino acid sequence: CASSIQSRANTEAFF.

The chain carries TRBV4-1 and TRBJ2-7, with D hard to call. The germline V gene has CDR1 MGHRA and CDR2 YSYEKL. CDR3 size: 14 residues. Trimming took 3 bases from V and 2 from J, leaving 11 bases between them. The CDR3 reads CASSQAITAYEQYF. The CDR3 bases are TGCGCCAGCAGCCAGGCTATTACGGCCTACGAGCAGTACTTC.

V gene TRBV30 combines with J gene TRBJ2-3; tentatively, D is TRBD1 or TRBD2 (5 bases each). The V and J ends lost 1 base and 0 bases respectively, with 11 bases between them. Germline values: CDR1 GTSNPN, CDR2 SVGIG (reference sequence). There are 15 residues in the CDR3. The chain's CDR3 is CAWSGARGSTDTQYF. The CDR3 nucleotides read TGTGCCTGGAGTGGAGCGAGGGGAAGCACAGATACGCAGTATTTT.

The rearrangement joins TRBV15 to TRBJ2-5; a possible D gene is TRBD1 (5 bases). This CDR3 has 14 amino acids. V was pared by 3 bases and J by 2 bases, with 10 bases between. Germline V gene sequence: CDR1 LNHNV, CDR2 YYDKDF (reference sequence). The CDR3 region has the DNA TGTGCCACCAGCAGTAGGGGTTTACAAGAGACCCAGTACTTC. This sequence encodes CATSSRGLQETQYF.

CDR3 sequence reads: CASSSYRGNTEAFF. DNA of the CDR3: TGTGCCAGCAGCTCCTACAGGGGAAACACTGAAGCTTTCTTT. V gene TRBV7-2 combines with J gene TRBJ1-1; 7 bases agree with TRBD1. The germline V gene encodes CDR1 SGHTA and CDR2 FQGNSA. The CDR3 is 14 residues long. V was clipped by 4 bases and J by 2 bases; unmatched bases: 4.

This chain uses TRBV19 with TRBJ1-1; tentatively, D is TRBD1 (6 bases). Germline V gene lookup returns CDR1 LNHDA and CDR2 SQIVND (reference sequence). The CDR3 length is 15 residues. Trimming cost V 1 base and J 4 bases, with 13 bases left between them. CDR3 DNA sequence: TGTGCCAGTAGTATAGGTTCTACAGGGCGCACTGAAGCTTTCTTT. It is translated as CASSIGSTGRTEAFF.

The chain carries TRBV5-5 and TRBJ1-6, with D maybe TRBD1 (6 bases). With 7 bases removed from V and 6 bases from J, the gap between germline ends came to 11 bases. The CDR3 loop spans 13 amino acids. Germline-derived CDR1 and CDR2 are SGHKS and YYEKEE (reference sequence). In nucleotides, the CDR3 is TGTGCCAGCGAAGGGGGAGTTAATTCACCCCTCCACTTT. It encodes CASEGGVNSPLHF.

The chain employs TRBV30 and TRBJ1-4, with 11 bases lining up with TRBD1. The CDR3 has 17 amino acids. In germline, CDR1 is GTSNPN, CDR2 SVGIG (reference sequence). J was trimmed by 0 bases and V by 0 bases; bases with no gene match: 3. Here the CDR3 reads CAWSVSGQGATNEKLFF. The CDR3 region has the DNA TGTGCCTGGAGTGTTTCGGGACAGGGGGCAACTAATGAAAAACTGTTTTTT.

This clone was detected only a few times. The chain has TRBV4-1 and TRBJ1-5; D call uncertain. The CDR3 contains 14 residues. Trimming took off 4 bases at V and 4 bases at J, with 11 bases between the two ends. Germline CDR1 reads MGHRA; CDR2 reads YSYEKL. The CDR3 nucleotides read TGCGCCAGCAGCCCCTTGGGAGTTAATCAGCCCCAGCATTTT. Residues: CASSPLGVNQPQHF.

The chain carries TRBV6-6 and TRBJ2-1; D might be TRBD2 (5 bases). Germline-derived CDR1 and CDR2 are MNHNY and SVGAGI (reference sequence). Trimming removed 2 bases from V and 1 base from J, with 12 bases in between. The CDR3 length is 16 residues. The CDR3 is CASSYGSHKSYNEQFF. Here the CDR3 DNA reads TGTGCCAGCAGTTACGGGAGCCATAAATCCTACAATGAGCAGTTCTTC.

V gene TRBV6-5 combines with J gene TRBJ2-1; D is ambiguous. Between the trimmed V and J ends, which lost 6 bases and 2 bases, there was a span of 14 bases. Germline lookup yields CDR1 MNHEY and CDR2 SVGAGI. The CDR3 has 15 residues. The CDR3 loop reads CASSPPLGTYNEQFF. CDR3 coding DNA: TGTGCCAGCAGCCCCCCGTTGGGGACCTACAATGAGCAGTTCTTC.

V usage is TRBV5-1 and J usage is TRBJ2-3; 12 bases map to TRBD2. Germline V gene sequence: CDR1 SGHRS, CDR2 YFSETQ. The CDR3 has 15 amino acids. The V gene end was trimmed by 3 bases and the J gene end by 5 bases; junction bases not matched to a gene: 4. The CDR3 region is CASSSLAGGQDTQYF. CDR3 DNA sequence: TGCGCCAGCAGCTCCCTAGCGGGGGGGCAAGATACGCAGTATTTT.

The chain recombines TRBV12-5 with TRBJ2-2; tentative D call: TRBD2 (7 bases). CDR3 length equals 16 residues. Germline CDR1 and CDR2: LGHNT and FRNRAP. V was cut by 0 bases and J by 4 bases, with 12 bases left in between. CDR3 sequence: CASGLVSGGRTGELFF. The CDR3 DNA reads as TGTGCTAGTGGTTTGGTCTCGGGGGGCCGCACCGGGGAGCTGTTTTTT.

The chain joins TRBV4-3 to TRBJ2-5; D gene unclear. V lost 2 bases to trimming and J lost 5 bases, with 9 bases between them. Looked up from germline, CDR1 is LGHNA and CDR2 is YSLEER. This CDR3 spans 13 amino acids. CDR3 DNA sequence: TGCGCCAGCAGCCAAAGCCGTATGGAGACCCAGTACTTC. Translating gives CASSQSRMETQYF.

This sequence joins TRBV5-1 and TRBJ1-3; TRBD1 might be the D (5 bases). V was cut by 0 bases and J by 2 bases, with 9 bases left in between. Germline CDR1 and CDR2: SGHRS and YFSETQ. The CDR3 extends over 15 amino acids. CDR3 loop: CASSLVGATGNTIYF. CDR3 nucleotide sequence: TGCGCCAGCAGCTTGGTAGGGGCTACTGGAAACACCATATATTTT.

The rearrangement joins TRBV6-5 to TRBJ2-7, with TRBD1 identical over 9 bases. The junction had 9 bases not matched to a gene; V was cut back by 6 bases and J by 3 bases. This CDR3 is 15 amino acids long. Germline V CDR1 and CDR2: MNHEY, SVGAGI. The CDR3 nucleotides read TGTGCCAGCAGGCCGAACCGGGACAGGGACTACGAGCAGTACTTC. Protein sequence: CASRPNRDRDYEQYF.

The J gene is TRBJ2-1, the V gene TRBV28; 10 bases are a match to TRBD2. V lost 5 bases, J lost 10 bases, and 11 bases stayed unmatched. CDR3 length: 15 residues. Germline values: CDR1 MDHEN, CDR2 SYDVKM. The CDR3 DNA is TGTGCCAGCAGTAACAGCGGGGGGGCGGTGGAAGAGCAGTTCTTC. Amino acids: CASSNSGGAVEEQFF.

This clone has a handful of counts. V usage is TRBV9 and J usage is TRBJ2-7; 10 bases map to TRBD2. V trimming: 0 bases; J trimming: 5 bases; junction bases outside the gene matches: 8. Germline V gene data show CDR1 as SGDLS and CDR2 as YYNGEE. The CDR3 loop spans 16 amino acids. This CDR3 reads CASSVDGRLAGDEQYF. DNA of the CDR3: TGTGCCAGCAGCGTAGATGGGCGGCTAGCGGGGGACGAGCAGTACTTC.

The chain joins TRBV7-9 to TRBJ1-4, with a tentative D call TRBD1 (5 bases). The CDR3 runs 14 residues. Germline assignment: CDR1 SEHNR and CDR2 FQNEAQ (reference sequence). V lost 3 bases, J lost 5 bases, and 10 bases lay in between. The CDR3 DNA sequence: TGTGCCAGCAGCTTCCGGGGGACGAATGAAAAACTGTTTTTT. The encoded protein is CASSFRGTNEKLFF.

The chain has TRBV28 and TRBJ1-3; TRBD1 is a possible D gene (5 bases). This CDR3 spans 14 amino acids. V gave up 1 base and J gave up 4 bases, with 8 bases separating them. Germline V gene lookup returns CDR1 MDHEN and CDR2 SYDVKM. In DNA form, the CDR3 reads TGTGCCAGCAGTTTATTGAGGGGCGGAAACACCATATATTTT. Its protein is CASSLLRGGNTIYF.

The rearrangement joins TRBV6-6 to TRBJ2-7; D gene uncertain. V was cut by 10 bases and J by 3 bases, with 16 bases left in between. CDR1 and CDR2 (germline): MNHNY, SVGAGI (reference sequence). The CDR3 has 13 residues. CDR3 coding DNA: TGTGCCACCGCACCTCGACCCAACTACGAGCAGTACTTC. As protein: CATAPRPNYEQYF.

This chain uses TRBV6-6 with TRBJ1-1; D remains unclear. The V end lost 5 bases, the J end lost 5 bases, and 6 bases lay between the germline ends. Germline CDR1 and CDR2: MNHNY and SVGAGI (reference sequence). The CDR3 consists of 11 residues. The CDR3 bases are TGTGCCAGCAGTACTGATACTGAAGCTTTCTTT. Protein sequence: CASSTDTEAFF.

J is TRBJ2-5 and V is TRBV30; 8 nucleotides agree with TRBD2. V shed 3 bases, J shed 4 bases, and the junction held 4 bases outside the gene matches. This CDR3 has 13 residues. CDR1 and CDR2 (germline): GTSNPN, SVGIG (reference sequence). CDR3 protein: CAWRGLVLETQYF. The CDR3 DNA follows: TGTGCCTGGAGGGGACTAGTTTTAGAGACCCAGTACTTC.

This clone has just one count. Here the CDR3 DNA reads TGTGCCAGCAGCCGGGGGGGCGCCGGGGTTGGCTACACCTTC. Translation: CASSRGGAGVGYTF. This sequence joins TRBV11-2 and TRBJ1-2, with D possibly TRBD1 on 6 matching bases. The germline V and J ends were trimmed by 5 bases and 7 bases, with 17 bases remaining between them. The CDR3 extends over 14 amino acids. Germline V gene sequence: CDR1 SGHAT, CDR2 FQNNGV.

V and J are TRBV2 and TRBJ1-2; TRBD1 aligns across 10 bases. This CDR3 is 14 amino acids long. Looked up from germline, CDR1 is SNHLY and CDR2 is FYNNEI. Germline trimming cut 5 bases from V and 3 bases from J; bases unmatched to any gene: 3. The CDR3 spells CASSRQGADYGYTF. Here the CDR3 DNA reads TGTGCCAGCAGTAGACAGGGGGCCGACTATGGCTACACCTTC. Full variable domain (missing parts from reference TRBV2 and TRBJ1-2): EPEVTQTPSHQVTQMGQEVILRCVPISNHLYFYWYRQILGQKVEFLVSFYNNEISEKSEIFDDQFSVERPDGSNFTLKIRSTKLEDSAMYFCASSRQGADYGYTFGSGTRLTVV.

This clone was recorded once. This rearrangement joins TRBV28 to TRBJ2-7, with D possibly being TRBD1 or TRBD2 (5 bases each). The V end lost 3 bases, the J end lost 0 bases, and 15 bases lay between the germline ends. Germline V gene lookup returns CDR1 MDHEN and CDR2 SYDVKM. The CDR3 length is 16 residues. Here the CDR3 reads CASSFGAGRSSYEQYF. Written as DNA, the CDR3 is TGTGCCAGCAGTTTTGGGGCAGGGAGAAGCTCCTACGAGCAGTACTTC.

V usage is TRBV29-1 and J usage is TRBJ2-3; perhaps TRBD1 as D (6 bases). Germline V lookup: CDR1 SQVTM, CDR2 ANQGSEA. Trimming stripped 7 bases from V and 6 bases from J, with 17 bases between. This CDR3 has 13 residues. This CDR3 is CSATRDNGDTQYF. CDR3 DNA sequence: TGCAGCGCTACCCGGGACAATGGGGATACGCAGTATTTT.

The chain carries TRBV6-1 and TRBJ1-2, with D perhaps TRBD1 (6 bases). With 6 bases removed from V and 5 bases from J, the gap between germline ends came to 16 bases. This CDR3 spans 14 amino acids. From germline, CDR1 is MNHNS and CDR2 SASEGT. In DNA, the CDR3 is TGTGCCAGCAGCCCCGAACCGGACAGTTATGGCTACACCTTC. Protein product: CASSPEPDSYGYTF.

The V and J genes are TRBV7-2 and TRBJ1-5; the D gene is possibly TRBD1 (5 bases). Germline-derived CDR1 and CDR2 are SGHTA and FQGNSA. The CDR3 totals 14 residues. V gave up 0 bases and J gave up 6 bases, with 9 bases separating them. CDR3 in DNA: TGTGCCAGCAGCTTAGCGGGGGGAAGTCAGCCCCAGCATTTT. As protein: CASSLAGGSQPQHF.

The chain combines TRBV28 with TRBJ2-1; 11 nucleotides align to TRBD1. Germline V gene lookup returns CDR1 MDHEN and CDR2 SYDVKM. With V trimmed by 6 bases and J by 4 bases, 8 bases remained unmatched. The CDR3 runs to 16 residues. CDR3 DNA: TGTGCCAGCAGGCCACCCGGGACAGGGGGTTACAATGAGCAGTTCTTC. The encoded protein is CASRPPGTGGYNEQFF.

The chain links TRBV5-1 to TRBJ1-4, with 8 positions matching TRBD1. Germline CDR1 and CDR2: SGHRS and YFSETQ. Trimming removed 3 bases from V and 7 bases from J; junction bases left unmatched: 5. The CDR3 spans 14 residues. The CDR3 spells CASSSQGASEKLFF. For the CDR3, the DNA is TGCGCCAGCAGCTCTCAGGGGGCCAGTGAAAAACTGTTTTTT.

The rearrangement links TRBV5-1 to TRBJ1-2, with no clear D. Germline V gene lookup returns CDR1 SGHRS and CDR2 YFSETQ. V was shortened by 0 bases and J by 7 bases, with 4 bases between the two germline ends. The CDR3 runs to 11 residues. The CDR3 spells CASSLGLGYTF. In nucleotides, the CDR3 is TGCGCCAGCAGCTTGGGACTTGGCTACACCTTC.